The 12 T cell receptor beta chains below all came from one sample that was sequenced in a study of blood T cell repertoires in COVID-19 (dated by TCRdb to the early 2020s). The library was made by the immunoSEQ multiplex PCR assay. TCRdb mirrors the immuneACCESS table, restricted to in-frame sequences. Some clones are absent from its copies; in checked studies, under half trace to an unresolved V gene, and the reason for the others is unknown. Present in this sample are about 100,000 clones, around 90% of which were seen just once. The ten largest make up 8.5% to 14% of the sample. The sample was peripheral blood. The receptors come from a man older than 75 with acute or convalescent COVID-19.

The CDR3 protein is CASSSDRGREQYF. In DNA, the CDR3 is TGTGCCAGCAGCTCGGACAGGGGCAGGGAGCAGTACTTC. The V gene is TRBV7-2, the J gene TRBJ2-7; 9 positions match TRBD1. CDR1 is SGHTA and CDR2 is FQGNSA in the germline V gene. V gave up 4 bases and J gave up 7 bases; unmatched junction bases: 5. There are 13 residues in the CDR3.

V and J are TRBV6-6 and TRBJ1-1; the D is unclear. The CDR3 is 12 residues long. CDR1 and CDR2 from the germline V gene are MNHNY and SVGAGI (reference sequence). Trimming took 2 bases from V and 3 from J, leaving 4 bases between them. CDR3 DNA: TGTGCCAGCAGTTACCGTTACACTGAAGCTTTCTTT. Translated: CASSYRYTEAFF.

The chain employs TRBV7-9 and TRBJ2-7; the match to TRBD2 covers 7 bases. The CDR3 length is 18 residues. The V segment lost 1 base and the J segment 2 bases; nucleotides outside the gene matches: 14. The germline V gene has CDR1 SEHNR and CDR2 FQNEAQ (reference sequence). CDR3 loop: CASSLEGVGRGIAYEQYF. The CDR3 DNA follows: TGTGCCAGCAGCTTAGAAGGGGTAGGGCGGGGGATCGCCTACGAGCAGTACTTC.

The V gene is TRBV7-2, the J gene TRBJ2-5, with D tentatively TRBD2 (6 bases). The CDR3 has 15 amino acids. CDR1 and CDR2 (germline): SGHTA, FQGNSA. V was cut by 6 bases and J by 2 bases, with 16 bases left in between. The CDR3 sequence is CASRMDGREQETQYF. CDR3 nucleotides: TGTGCCAGCAGAATGGACGGGCGGGAACAAGAGACCCAGTACTTC.

The rearrangement joins TRBV27 to TRBJ2-1; 12 positions match TRBD2. The CDR3 has 16 residues. The germline V gene encodes CDR1 MNHEY and CDR2 SMNVEV (reference sequence). Germline trimming cut 10 bases from V and 9 bases from J; bases unmatched to any gene: 16. The CDR3 nucleotides read TGTGCCACCGACCCTTTTCCTAGCGGGAGGGTGGGTGAGCAGTTCTTC. It is translated as CATDPFPSGRVGEQFF.

Written as DNA, the CDR3 is TGTGCCAGCAGCCTCGGCGGGGGGGGTGAAGCTTTCTTT. It yields the protein CASSLGGGGEAFF. This chain uses TRBV11-3 with TRBJ1-1; perhaps TRBD1 as D (5 bases). There are 13 residues in the CDR3. From germline, CDR1 is SGHNT and CDR2 YENEEA. V was cut by 5 bases and J by 7 bases, with 14 bases left in between.

V gene TRBV5-6 combines with J gene TRBJ2-1, with no clear D. The CDR3 has 12 residues. The germline V gene has CDR1 SGHDT and CDR2 YYEEEE. Trimming shortened V by 1 base and J by 7 bases, and 6 bases separated the two germline ends. Here the CDR3 reads CASSLTRNEQFF. The CDR3 DNA is TGTGCCAGCAGCTTGACGCGGAATGAGCAGTTCTTC.

The rearrangement uses TRBV28 and TRBJ2-1, with 14 bases identical to TRBD2. The CDR3 sequence is 13 residues long. Germline V gives CDR1 MDHEN, CDR2 SYDVKM. As DNA, the CDR3 is TGTGTCGTGACTAGCGGGAGGGAGAATGAGCAGTTCTTC. Translating it yields CVVTSGRENEQFF.

The V gene is TRBV7-9, the J gene TRBJ1-1; no firm D call. Germline V gene data show CDR1 as SEHNR and CDR2 as FQNEAQ (reference sequence). The V and J ends lost 4 bases and 1 base respectively, with 13 bases between them. The CDR3 is made up of 15 amino acids. The CDR3 region has the DNA TGTGCCAGCAGCTCCCGGGTGTCCTCGAACACTGAAGCTTTCTTT. This gives the protein CASSSRVSSNTEAFF.

The CDR3 nucleotides are TGTGCCTGGAGCCCACAGGGTTTGAACTATGGCTACACCTTC. Translated, it gives CAWSPQGLNYGYTF. V usage is TRBV30 and J usage is TRBJ1-2; possibly TRBD1 for D (6 bases). Germline V gene sequence: CDR1 GTSNPN, CDR2 SVGIG (reference sequence). The CDR3 has 14 residues. V was cut by 3 bases and J by 2 bases, with 13 bases left in between.

This clone showed up just once. The chain uses TRBV11-2 and TRBJ1-1; D gene ambiguous. The V end lost 5 bases, the J end lost 5 bases, and 18 bases lay between the germline ends. Germline V gives CDR1 SGHAT, CDR2 FQNNGV. The CDR3 has 15 amino acids. CDR3 coding DNA: TGTGCCAGCAGCGCAGGAGGAGCTCTGTGGACTGAAGCTTTCTTT. This codes for CASSAGGALWTEAFF.

This sequence joins TRBV5-1 and TRBJ1-2; a possible D gene is TRBD1 (6 bases). Germline CDR1 and CDR2: SGHRS and YFSETQ. The CDR3 is 13 amino acids. The V gene lost 4 bases and the J gene lost 6 bases, with 13 bases spanning the gap. The CDR3 here is CASSRGGADGYTF. The CDR3 DNA is TGCGCCAGCAGCCGGGGGGGCGCGGATGGCTACACCTTC.